Listed here are 4 T cell receptor beta chains from one sample, sequenced in a study of shared clonotypes between healthy human individuals. Sequencing used immunoSEQ multiplex PCR; TCRdb keeps in-frame clones, though not all of them. The top ten hold approximately 1.5% of the sample, which has about 1 million clones, more than 65% seen once. Sequencing was performed on memory CD4+ T cells sorted from blood. The subset: CD45RA-negative fraction. The receptor set was obtained from a young man in good health.

The chain couples TRBV30 to TRBJ2-5; 10 nucleotides align to TRBD1. Germline V lookup: CDR1 GTSNPN, CDR2 SVGIG (reference sequence). There are 12 residues in the CDR3. The J segment lost 7 bases and the V segment lost 3 bases, leaving 2 bases of the junction unmatched. In nucleotides, the CDR3 is TGTGCCTGGAGGCGGACAGGGGGGACCCAGTACTTC. It encodes CAWRRTGGTQYF.

This sequence joins TRBV4-1 and TRBJ1-6; maybe TRBD1 (6 bases). The V end lost 4 bases, the J end lost 10 bases, and 17 bases lay between the germline ends. Germline CDR1 MGHRA, CDR2 YSYEKL. The CDR3 is made up of 15 amino acids. CDR3 sequence: CASSREETGNSPLHF. The DNA of the CDR3 is TGCGCCAGCAGCCGAGAGGAGACAGGTAACTCACCCCTCCACTTT.

This clone has at least ten counts. Other DNA variants within this sample encode the same CDR3. The chain uses TRBV18 and TRBJ1-2, with D perhaps matching TRBD1 (6 bases). This CDR3 has 13 amino acids. With 3 bases removed from V and 2 bases from J, the gap between germline ends came to 7 bases. In germline, CDR1 is KGHSH, CDR2 LQKENI. DNA for the CDR3: TGTGCCAGCTCACCCGACAGGAACTATGGCTACACCTTC. This codes for CASSPDRNYGYTF. Full variable domain (rest looked up from reference TRBV18 and TRBJ1-2): NAGVMQNPRHLVRRRGQEARLRCSPMKGHSHVYWYRQLPEEGLKFMVYLQKENIIDESGMPKERFSAEFPKEGPSILRIQQVVRGDSAAYFCASSPDRNYGYTFGSGTRLTVV.

The V and J genes are TRBV9 and TRBJ2-5; D gene ambiguous. In germline, CDR1 is SGDLS, CDR2 YYNGEE. This CDR3 region has 14 residues. Trimming shortened V by 0 bases and J by 5 bases, and 11 bases separated the two germline ends. The CDR3 spells CASSVDLGRETQYF. CDR3 nucleotide sequence: TGTGCCAGCAGCGTAGATTTAGGCAGGGAGACCCAGTACTTC.